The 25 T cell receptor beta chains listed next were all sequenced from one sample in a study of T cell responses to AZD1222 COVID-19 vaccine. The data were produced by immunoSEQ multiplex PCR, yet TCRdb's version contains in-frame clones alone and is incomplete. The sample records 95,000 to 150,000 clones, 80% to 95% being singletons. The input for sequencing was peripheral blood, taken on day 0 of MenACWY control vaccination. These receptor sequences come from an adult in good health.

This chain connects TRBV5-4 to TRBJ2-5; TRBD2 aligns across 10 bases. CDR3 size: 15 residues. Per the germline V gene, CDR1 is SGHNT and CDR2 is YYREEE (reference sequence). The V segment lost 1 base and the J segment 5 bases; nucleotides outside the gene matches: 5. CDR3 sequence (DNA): TGTGCCAGCAGCTTGAGCGGGGGGGCCCGGGAGACCCAGTACTTC. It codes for CASSLSGGARETQYF.

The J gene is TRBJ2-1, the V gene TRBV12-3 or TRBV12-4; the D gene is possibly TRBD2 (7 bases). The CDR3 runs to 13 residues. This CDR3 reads CAGGGSSYNEQFF. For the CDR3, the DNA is TGTGCTGGGGGCGGGAGCTCCTACAATGAGCAGTTCTTC.

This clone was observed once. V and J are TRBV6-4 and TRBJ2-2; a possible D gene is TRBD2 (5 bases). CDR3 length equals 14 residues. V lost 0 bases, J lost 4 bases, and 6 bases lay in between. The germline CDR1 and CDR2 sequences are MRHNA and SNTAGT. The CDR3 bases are TGTGCCAGCAGTGACTCAGGGAGCACCGGGGAGCTGTTTTTT. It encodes CASSDSGSTGELFF.

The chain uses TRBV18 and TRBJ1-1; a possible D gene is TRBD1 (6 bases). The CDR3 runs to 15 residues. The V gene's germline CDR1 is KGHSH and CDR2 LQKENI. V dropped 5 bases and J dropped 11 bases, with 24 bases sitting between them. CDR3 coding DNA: TGTGCCAGCTCATCAAACAGGGTGGAGGTGGCGACGGCTTTCTTT. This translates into CASSSNRVEVATAFF.

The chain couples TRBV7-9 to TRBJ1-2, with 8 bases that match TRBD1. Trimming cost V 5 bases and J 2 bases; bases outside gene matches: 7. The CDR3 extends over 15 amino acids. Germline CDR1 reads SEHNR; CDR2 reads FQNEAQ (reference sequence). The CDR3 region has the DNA TGTGCCAGCAGCCCCTCGGGACAGGACAACTATGGCTACACCTTC. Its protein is CASSPSGQDNYGYTF.

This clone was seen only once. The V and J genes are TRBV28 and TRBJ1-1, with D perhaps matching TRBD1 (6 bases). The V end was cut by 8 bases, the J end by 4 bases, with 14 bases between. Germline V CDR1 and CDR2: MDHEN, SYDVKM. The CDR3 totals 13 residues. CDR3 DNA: TGTGCCAGCTATCGCAGGGGAGGCACTGAAGCTTTCTTT. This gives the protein CASYRRGGTEAFF.

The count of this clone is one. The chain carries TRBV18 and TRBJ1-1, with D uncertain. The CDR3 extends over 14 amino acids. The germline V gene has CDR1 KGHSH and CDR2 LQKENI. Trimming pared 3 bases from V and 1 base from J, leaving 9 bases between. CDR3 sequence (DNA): TGTGCCAGCTCACCCGGACTTCCGAACACTGAAGCTTTCTTT. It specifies CASSPGLPNTEAFF.

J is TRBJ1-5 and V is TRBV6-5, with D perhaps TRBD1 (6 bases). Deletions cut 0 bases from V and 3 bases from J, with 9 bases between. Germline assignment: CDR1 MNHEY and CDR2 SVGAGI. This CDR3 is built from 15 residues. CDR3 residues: CASSYSRTVNQPQHF. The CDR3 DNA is TGTGCCAGCAGTTACTCGAGGACAGTCAATCAGCCCCAGCATTTT.

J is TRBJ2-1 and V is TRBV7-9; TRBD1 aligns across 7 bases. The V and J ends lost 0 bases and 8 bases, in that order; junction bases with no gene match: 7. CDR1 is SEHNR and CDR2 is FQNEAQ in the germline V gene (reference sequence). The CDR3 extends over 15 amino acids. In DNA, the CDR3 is TGTGCCAGCAGCTTAGCGACAGGGATTTTGCATGAGCAGTTCTTC. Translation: CASSLATGILHEQFF.

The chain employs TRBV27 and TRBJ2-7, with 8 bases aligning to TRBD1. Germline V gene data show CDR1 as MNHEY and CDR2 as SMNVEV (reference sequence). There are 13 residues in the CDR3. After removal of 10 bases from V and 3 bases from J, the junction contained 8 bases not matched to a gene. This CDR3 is CATRRTGNYEQYF. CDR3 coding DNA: TGTGCCACCAGACGGACAGGGAACTACGAGCAGTACTTC.

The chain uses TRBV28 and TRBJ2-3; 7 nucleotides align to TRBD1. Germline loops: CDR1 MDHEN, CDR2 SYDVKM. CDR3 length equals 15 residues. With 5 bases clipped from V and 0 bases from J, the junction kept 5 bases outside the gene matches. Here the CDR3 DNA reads TGTGCCAGCAGTCCCGGGACAGCGAGCACAGATACGCAGTATTTT. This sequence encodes CASSPGTASTDTQYF.

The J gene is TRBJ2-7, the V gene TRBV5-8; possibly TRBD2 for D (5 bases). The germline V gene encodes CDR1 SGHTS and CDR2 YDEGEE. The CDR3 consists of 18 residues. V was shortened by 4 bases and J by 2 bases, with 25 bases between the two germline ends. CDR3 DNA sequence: TGTGCCAGCAGCCAATTACGGAGAGGGAGCCCCGCAGCCTACGAGCAGTACTTC. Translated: CASSQLRRGSPAAYEQYF.

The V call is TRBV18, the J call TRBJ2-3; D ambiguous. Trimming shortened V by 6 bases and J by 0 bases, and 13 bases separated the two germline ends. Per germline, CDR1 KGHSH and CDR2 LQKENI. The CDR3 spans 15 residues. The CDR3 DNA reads TGTGCCAGCTCGAGACTCGGCCAGAGCACAGATACGCAGTATTTT. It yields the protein CASSRLGQSTDTQYF.

The CDR3 DNA follows: TGTGCCAGCAGCGTAGGGCAGGGGGCAGGCTACGAGCAGTACTTC. Amino acid sequence: CASSVGQGAGYEQYF. This chain links TRBV9 with TRBJ2-7; 8 nucleotides align to TRBD1. There are 15 residues in the CDR3. The germline gives CDR1 SGDLS, CDR2 YYNGEE. Germline trimming cut 0 bases from V and 3 bases from J; bases unmatched to any gene: 5.

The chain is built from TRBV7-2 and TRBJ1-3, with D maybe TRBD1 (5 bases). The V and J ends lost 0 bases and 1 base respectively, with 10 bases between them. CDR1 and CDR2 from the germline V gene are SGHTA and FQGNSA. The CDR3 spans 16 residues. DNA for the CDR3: TGTGCCAGCAGCTTAGCTCCGGGACGGTCTGGAAACACCATATATTTT. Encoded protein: CASSLAPGRSGNTIYF. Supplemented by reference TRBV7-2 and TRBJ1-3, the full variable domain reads GAGVSQSPSNKVTEKGKDVELRCDPISGHTALYWYRQSLGQGLEFLIYFQGNSAPDKSGLPSDRFSAERTGGSVSTLTIQRTQQEDSAVYLCASSLAPGRSGNTIYFGEGSWLTVV.

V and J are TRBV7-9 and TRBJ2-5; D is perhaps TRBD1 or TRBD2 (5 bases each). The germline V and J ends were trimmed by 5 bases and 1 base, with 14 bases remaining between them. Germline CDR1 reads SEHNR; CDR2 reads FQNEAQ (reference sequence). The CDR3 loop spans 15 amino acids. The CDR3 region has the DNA TGTGCCAGCAGCCGAGCTCTTGGGGGCCAAGAGACCCAGTACTTC. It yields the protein CASSRALGGQETQYF.

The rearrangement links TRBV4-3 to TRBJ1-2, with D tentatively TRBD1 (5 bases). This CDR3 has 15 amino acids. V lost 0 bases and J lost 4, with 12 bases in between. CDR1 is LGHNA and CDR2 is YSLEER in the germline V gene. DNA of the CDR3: TGCGCCAGCAGCCAAGAAAGGGGAATGTCCTATGGCTACACCTTC. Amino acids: CASSQERGMSYGYTF.

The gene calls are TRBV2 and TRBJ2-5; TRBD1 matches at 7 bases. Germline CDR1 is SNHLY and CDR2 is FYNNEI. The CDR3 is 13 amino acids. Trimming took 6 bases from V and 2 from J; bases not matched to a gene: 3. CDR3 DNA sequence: TGTGCCAGCAGCCGGGACAGACAAGAGACCCAGTACTTC. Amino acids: CASSRDRQETQYF.

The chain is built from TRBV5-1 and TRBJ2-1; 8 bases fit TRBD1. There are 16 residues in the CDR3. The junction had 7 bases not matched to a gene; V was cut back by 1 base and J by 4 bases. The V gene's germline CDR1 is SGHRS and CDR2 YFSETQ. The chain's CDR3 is CASSLWTGQEYNEQFF. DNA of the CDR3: TGCGCCAGCAGCTTGTGGACAGGGCAAGAATACAATGAGCAGTTCTTC.

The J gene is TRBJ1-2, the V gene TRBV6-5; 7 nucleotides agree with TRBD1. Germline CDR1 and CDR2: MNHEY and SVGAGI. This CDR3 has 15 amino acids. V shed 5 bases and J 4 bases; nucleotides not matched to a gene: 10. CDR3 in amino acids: CASSRRQGVIYGYTF. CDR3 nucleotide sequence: TGTGCCAGCAGTCGCCGACAGGGCGTAATCTATGGCTACACCTTC.

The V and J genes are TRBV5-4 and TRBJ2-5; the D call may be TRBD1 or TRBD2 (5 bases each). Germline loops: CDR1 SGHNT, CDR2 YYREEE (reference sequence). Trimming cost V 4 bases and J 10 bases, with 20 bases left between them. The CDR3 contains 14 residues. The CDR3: CASSKPTGASDQYF. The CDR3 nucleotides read TGTGCCAGCAGCAAACCGACCGGGGCCTCAGACCAGTACTTC.

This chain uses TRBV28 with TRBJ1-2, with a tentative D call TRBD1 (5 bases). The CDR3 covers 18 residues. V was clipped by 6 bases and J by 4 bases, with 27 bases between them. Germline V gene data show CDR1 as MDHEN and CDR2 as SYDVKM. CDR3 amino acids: CASRAKSGAAGQLYGYTF. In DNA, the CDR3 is TGTGCCAGCAGGGCGAAAAGCGGGGCCGCGGGCCAACTCTATGGCTACACCTTC.

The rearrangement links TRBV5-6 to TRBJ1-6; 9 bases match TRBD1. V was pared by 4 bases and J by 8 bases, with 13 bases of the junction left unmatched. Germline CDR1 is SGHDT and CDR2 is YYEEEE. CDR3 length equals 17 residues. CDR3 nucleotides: TGTGCCAGCAGCATACGGACGCCGGGACAGGGTGATTCACCCCTCCACTTT. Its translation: CASSIRTPGQGDSPLHF.

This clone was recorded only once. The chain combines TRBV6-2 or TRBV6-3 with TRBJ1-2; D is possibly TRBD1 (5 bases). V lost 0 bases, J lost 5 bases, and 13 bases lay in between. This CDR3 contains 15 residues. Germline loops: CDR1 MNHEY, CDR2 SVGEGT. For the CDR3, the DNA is TGTGCCAGCAGTTACTCGAAGGGAGGGGCTTATGGCTACACCTTC. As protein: CASSYSKGGAYGYTF.

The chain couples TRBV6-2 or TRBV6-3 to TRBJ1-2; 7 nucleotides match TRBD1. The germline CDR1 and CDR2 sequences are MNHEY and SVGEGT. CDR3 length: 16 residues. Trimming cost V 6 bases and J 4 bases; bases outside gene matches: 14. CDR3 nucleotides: TGTGCCAGCAGCCTCCCTCCCAGGGGGTCTGCCTATGGCTACACCTTC. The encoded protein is CASSLPPRGSAYGYTF.